The T cell receptor (beta chain) under discussion was sequenced for a study of blood T cell repertoires in COVID-19. Study overall: In each case, the material was cDNA or gDNA derived from T cells, B-cell-depleted T cells, or PBMCs.

Original processing notes: How many nucleated cells were present was estimated from reference gene primer amplification. Clones were read by immunoSEQ multiplex PCR, and TCRdb kept only the in-frame ones, dropping some. The V and J calls and clone size were taken over from that table, and D and trimming were inferred from the DNA. The data hold 200,000 or so clones, with roughly 80% observed a single time. In germline, CDR1 is SGHTA, CDR2 FQGNSA. The CDR3 extends over 13 amino acids. With 3 bases removed from V and 3 bases from J, the gap between germline ends came to 9 bases. V gene TRBV7-2 combines with J gene TRBJ2-7; D might be TRBD2 (6 bases). The sequencing input was peripheral blood. The receptor's source is a woman aged 25 to 39 with acute or convalescent COVID-19. The CDR3 nucleotides read TGTGCCAGCAGCTTGGGAGGATTCTACGAGCAGTACTTC. Protein product: CASSLGGFYEQYF.